What follows are 32 T cell receptor beta chains derived from one specimen sequenced in a study of T cells in Graves' hyperthyroidism and ophthalmopathy. What was amplified from RNA transcripts were TCR beta CDR3 regions. TCR CDR3 underwent first-round RT-PCR with the HTBI primer set. TCRdb re-called the multiplex PCR reads with MiXCR, one entry per CDR3 protein. Altogether about 400,000 distinct CDR3 sequences are present, about 16% being singletons, with the ten largest covering roughly a fifth. Sequenced input: blood. Source of these receptors: a woman aged 55 to 70 with Graves' ophthalmopathy.

The chain joins TRBV29-1 to TRBJ2-5; D is unresolved. The CDR3 is 11 amino acids. Trimming pared 6 bases from V and 5 bases from J, leaving 10 bases between. The germline gives CDR1 SQVTM, CDR2 ANQGSEA. CDR3 bases: TGCAGCGTCCACAGAGGCGAGACCCAGTACTTC. This encodes CSVHRGETQYF.

There are many counts of this clonotype. The V and J genes are TRBV11-2 and TRBJ2-6; 7 bases agree with TRBD2. The CDR3 has 17 amino acids. Germline values: CDR1 SGHAT, CDR2 FQNNGV. V shed 4 bases and J 3 bases; nucleotides not matched to a gene: 9. The CDR3, as DNA: TGTGCCAGCAGCTCATCCCGGGGAGGGCTTGGGGCCAACGTCCTGACTTTC. This translates into CASSSSRGGLGANVLTF.

The sample holds many counts of this clonotype. The chain links TRBV5-5 to TRBJ2-5, with D unresolved. This CDR3 is 15 amino acids long. In germline, CDR1 is SGHKS, CDR2 YYEKEE (reference sequence). The V end was cut by 4 bases, the J end by 2 bases, with 15 bases between. The CDR3 loop reads CASSKGSDTQETQYF. CDR3 nucleotides: TGTGCCAGCAGCAAGGGAAGCGACACTCAAGAGACCCAGTACTTC.

The V call is TRBV11-3, the J call TRBJ2-7; D is unclear. CDR3 length equals 14 residues. Per the germline V gene, CDR1 is SGHNT and CDR2 is YENEEA. With 1 base removed from V and 2 bases from J, the gap between germline ends came to 9 bases. CDR3 DNA: TGTGCCAGCAGCTTAGGTCCCCGCCCCTACGAGCAGTACTTC. Protein product: CASSLGPRPYEQYF.

In its sample, this clonotype was seen a few times. V is TRBV5-1 and J is TRBJ2-5; 10 positions agree with TRBD2. Per the germline V gene, CDR1 is SGHRS and CDR2 is YFSETQ. The J segment lost 8 bases and the V segment lost 5 bases, leaving 9 bases of the junction unmatched. This CDR3 is built from 14 residues. The CDR3 protein is CASRAAGGESTQYF. The DNA for the CDR3 is TGCGCCAGCAGGGCAGCGGGAGGGGAGAGTACCCAGTACTTC.

The chain links TRBV25-1 to TRBJ2-7; TRBD1 is a possible D gene (6 bases). V was cut by 2 bases and J by 3 bases, with 11 bases left in between. The germline V gene encodes CDR1 MGHDK and CDR2 SYGVNS. The CDR3 spans 14 residues. This chain's CDR3 is CASSEAGAVYEQYF. The CDR3, as DNA: TGTGCCAGCAGTGAAGCAGGGGCTGTCTACGAGCAGTACTTC.

This clonotype was recorded at least ten times. This chain joins TRBV7-9 and TRBJ2-7; possible D gene TRBD1, 5 bases. Germline CDR1 and CDR2: SEHNR and FQNEAQ (reference sequence). V gave up 4 bases and J gave up 1 base, with 17 bases separating them. This CDR3 is 16 amino acids long. In DNA, the CDR3 is TGTGCCAGCAGCTCGTCCGACAGAGCTCATTCCTACGAGCAGTACTTC. Amino acid sequence: CASSSSDRAHSYEQYF.

This clonotype was detected a few times. V and J are TRBV19 and TRBJ1-1, with 7 positions matching TRBD1. Trimming removed 0 bases from V and 5 bases from J; junction bases left unmatched: 3. This CDR3 region has 14 residues. The germline CDR1 and CDR2 sequences are LNHDA and SQIVND (reference sequence). CDR3 sequence reads: CASSIDRQGTEAFF. CDR3 sequence (DNA): TGTGCCAGTAGTATAGATCGACAGGGAACTGAAGCTTTCTTT.

This clonotype was seen at least ten times. The gene calls are TRBV2 and TRBJ2-7; the match to TRBD2 covers 13 bases. Germline CDR1 reads SNHLY; CDR2 reads FYNNEI. This CDR3 has 16 residues. Trimming cost V 10 bases and J 4 bases; bases outside gene matches: 13. The CDR3 loop is CATRSGLAGTNYEQYF. The DNA for the CDR3 is TGTGCCACCCGCTCGGGACTAGCGGGAACCAATTACGAGCAGTACTTC.

There are many counts of this clonotype. One junction end does not reproduce the germline sequence, and a read error may be involved. The genes are TRBV20-1 and TRBJ2-7, with 8 bases lining up with TRBD2. Per the germline V gene, CDR1 is DFQATT and CDR2 is SNEGSKA (reference sequence). The CDR3 is 13 residues long. CDR3 bases: TGCAGAGCTATAGCGGGGAACTCCTACGAGCAGTACTTC. Translation: CRAIAGNSYEQYF.

In this sample, this clonotype turned up a few times. The chain couples TRBV20-1 to TRBJ2-6, with D possibly matching TRBD1 (5 bases). Germline CDR1 is DFQATT and CDR2 is SNEGSKA (reference sequence). The CDR3 sequence is 19 residues long. This chain's CDR3 is CSVIGYRPPGLSGANVLTF. CDR3 sequence (DNA): TGCAGCGTCATTGGATACAGGCCCCCAGGTCTCTCTGGGGCCAACGTCCTGACTTTC.

This chain links TRBV5-5 with TRBJ2-7; tentative D call: TRBD2 (5 bases). The germline CDR1 and CDR2 sequences are SGHKS and YYEKEE (reference sequence). The CDR3 is 15 amino acids. The V end was cut by 2 bases, the J end by 5 bases, with 17 bases between. The CDR3 DNA reads as TGTGCCAGCAGCTTAACCGGGAACTATAACAACGAGCAGTACTTC. Its translation: CASSLTGNYNNEQYF.

This clonotype was found many times. The J gene is TRBJ1-2, the V gene TRBV18, with TRBD1 matching over 7 bases. Germline CDR1 and CDR2: KGHSH and LQKENI. The CDR3 is 14 amino acids. V was pared by 4 bases and J by 5 bases, with 7 bases of the junction left unmatched. This chain's CDR3 is CASSHGTELYGYTF. The CDR3 nucleotides read TGTGCCAGCTCACATGGGACAGAACTTTATGGCTACACCTTC.

This clonotype was counted ten times or more. V is TRBV5-1 and J is TRBJ2-1; unclear D gene. Trimming removed 0 bases at V and 9 bases at J, with 13 bases between. The CDR3 has 14 residues. The V gene's germline CDR1 is SGHRS and CDR2 YFSETQ. CDR3 coding DNA: TGCGCCAGCAGCTTGGCCGCGGCGTTGCCTGAGCAGTTCTTC. Translated, it gives CASSLAAALPEQFF.

Ten or more counts support this clonotype. V and J are TRBV20-1 and TRBJ2-1; TRBD2 matches at 11 bases. Germline assignment: CDR1 DFQATT and CDR2 SNEGSKA (reference sequence). This CDR3 region has 15 residues. The V gene end was trimmed by 0 bases and the J gene end by 10 bases; junction bases not matched to a gene: 8. CDR3 region: CSARDLSGRAQEQFF. DNA for the CDR3: TGCAGTGCTAGAGACCTTAGCGGGAGGGCACAGGAGCAGTTCTTC.

Comments on this clonotype: A much larger clone sits a single nucleotide away, making a read error possible. This chain joins TRBV11-2 and TRBJ2-3; D may be TRBD2 (7 bases). Between the trimmed V and J ends, which lost 5 bases and 0 bases, there was a span of 15 bases. The CDR3 sequence is 16 residues long. Germline V gene lookup returns CDR1 SGHAT and CDR2 FQNNGV. The CDR3 region is CASSTRGGISTDTQYF. DNA for the CDR3: TGTGCCAGCAGCACAAGGGGGGGGATCAGCACAGATACGCAGTATTTT.

This clonotype was seen once. The chain has TRBV2 and TRBJ2-2; D is perhaps TRBD1 (5 bases). Germline lookup yields CDR1 SNHLY and CDR2 FYNNEI. The CDR3 runs to 14 residues. The V end lost 6 bases, the J end lost 7 bases, and 15 bases lay between the germline ends. CDR3 region: CASSTQGGDGELFF. Here the CDR3 DNA reads TGTGCCAGCAGCACCCAGGGTGGGGACGGGGAGCTGTTTTTT.

Only a few counts were recorded for this clonotype. The rearrangement uses TRBV12-3 or TRBV12-4 and TRBJ1-5; D not resolved. The CDR3 extends over 14 amino acids. Trimming pared 1 base from V and 2 bases from J, leaving 6 bases between. This CDR3 is CASSLEGRNQPQHF. Here the CDR3 DNA reads TGTGCCAGCAGTTTAGAAGGCCGCAATCAGCCCCAGCATTTT.

The chain uses TRBV29-1 and TRBJ2-2; 10 bases are a match to TRBD1. This CDR3 contains 17 residues. V shed 7 bases and J 2 bases; nucleotides not matched to a gene: 13. Germline lookup yields CDR1 SQVTM and CDR2 ANQGSEA. The CDR3 DNA follows: TGCAGCGCCAGACGACAGGGGGCGCCGAGCAACACCGGGGAGCTGTTTTTT. As protein: CSARRQGAPSNTGELFF.

The table lists this clonotype with a few counts. Possible read error: a much larger clone is one base away. V and J are TRBV30 and TRBJ1-1, with D perhaps TRBD1 (5 bases). This CDR3 has 15 amino acids. In germline, CDR1 is GTSNPN, CDR2 SVGIG (reference sequence). The CDR3 loop is CAWSVLGARNTEASF. The CDR3 DNA follows: TGTGCCTGGAGTGTACTCGGGGCCCGCAACACTGAAGCTTCCTTT.

This clonotype was seen a handful of times. This chain links TRBV5-5 with TRBJ2-5; tentatively, D is TRBD2 (5 bases). This CDR3 is built from 15 residues. Trimming left V 4 bases short and J 2 bases short, with 15 bases between. Germline V gene data show CDR1 as SGHKS and CDR2 as YYEKEE (reference sequence). As DNA, the CDR3 is TGTGCCAGCAGCCGTGACTACCTGATTCAAGAGACCCAGTACTTC. It codes for CASSRDYLIQETQYF. Full variable domain (outside the CDR3, taken from reference TRBV5-5 and TRBJ2-5): DAGVTQSPTHLIKTRGQQVTLRCSPISGHKSVSWYQQVLGQGPQFIFQYYEKEERGRGNFPDRFSARQFPNYSSELNVNALLLGDSALYLCASSRDYLIQETQYFGPGTRLLVL.

CDR3 residues: CASSRQGRLYNEQFF. CDR3 DNA sequence: TGTGCCAGCAGCAGACAGGGGAGGTTGTACAATGAGCAGTTCTTC. The chain employs TRBV5-8 and TRBJ2-1; 8 bases match TRBD1. The germline gives CDR1 SGHTS, CDR2 YDEGEE. V shed 4 bases, J shed 4 bases, and the junction held 7 bases outside the gene matches. The CDR3 has 15 amino acids.

This clonotype was seen ten or more times. The chain links TRBV11-1 to TRBJ2-1; 8 bases line up with TRBD2. In germline, CDR1 is SGHAT, CDR2 FQDESV (reference sequence). The length of the CDR3 is 16 residues. J lost 0 bases, V lost 2 bases, and 3 bases had no gene match. The DNA of the CDR3 is TGTGCCAGCAGCTTAAGACTAGCGTCCTCCTACAATGAGCAGTTCTTC. Translation gives CASSLRLASSYNEQFF.

The CDR3 spells CASSYSGTPEQFF. The CDR3 DNA reads TGTGCCAGCAGTTACTCCGGGACACCGGAGCAGTTCTTC. V and J are TRBV6-2 or TRBV6-3 and TRBJ2-1, with D perhaps TRBD1 (6 bases). The CDR3 runs to 13 residues. Trimming took 0 bases from V and 10 from J, leaving 10 bases between them. The germline gives CDR1 MNHEY, CDR2 SVGEGT.

In its sample, this clonotype was seen a few times. The rearrangement links TRBV4-2 to TRBJ2-7; TRBD1 agrees at 10 bases. The CDR3 runs to 15 residues. The V segment lost 3 bases and the J segment 5 bases; nucleotides outside the gene matches: 7. Looked up from germline, CDR1 is LGHNA and CDR2 is YNFKEQ. CDR3 region: CASSHLRDRGHEQYF. The CDR3 bases are TGTGCCAGCAGCCATCTCCGGGACAGGGGCCACGAGCAGTACTTC.

The rearrangement links TRBV27 to TRBJ2-2; D might be TRBD2 (5 bases). V shed 6 bases and J shed 1 base, with 12 bases lying between them. Germline CDR1 reads MNHEY; CDR2 reads SMNVEV (reference sequence). There are 15 residues in the CDR3. The CDR3 spells CASSPIGLNTGELFF. The CDR3 nucleotides are TGTGCCAGCAGCCCTATCGGACTGAACACCGGGGAGCTGTTTTTT.

This clonotype was observed many times. The chain is built from TRBV7-9 and TRBJ2-1, with 7 bases aligning to TRBD2. The CDR3 spans 14 residues. The V gene end was trimmed by 4 bases and the J gene end by 8 bases; junction bases not matched to a gene: 8. In germline, CDR1 is SEHNR, CDR2 FQNEAQ (reference sequence). The CDR3 DNA is TGTGCCAGCAGCTCCGGACTAGTCCGTGATGAGCAGTTCTTC. This codes for CASSSGLVRDEQFF. The full variable domain, with the rest looked up from reference TRBV7-9 and TRBJ2-1, is DTGVSQNPRHKITKRGQNVTFRCDPISEHNRLYWYRQTLGQGPEFLTYFQNEAQLEKSRLLSDRFSAERPKGSFSTLEIQRTEQGDSAMYLCASSSGLVRDEQFFGPGTRLTVL.

This clonotype was detected ten times or more. The V call is TRBV12-3 or TRBV12-4, the J call TRBJ2-1, with 7 bases lining up with TRBD2. The CDR3 is 16 amino acids. V lost 1 base, J lost 6 bases, and 9 bases stayed unmatched. This chain's CDR3 is CASSLGETAGSNEQFF. The CDR3 DNA sequence: TGTGCCAGCAGTTTAGGAGAAACAGCGGGATCCAATGAGCAGTTCTTC.

There are a few counts of this clonotype. The chain is built from TRBV15 and TRBJ2-5; 9 bases fit TRBD2. The CDR3 is 15 residues long. Germline V gene data show CDR1 as LNHNV and CDR2 as YYDKDF (reference sequence). V shed 5 bases, J shed 5 bases, and the junction held 9 bases outside the gene matches. CDR3 DNA sequence: TGTGCCACCAGCTCCCTAGCGGGGTCGGGGGAGACCCAGTACTTC. It specifies CATSSLAGSGETQYF.

This clonotype was counted between two and nine times. The gene calls are TRBV15 and TRBJ1-3, with TRBD1 matching 8 bases. CDR1 and CDR2 from the germline V gene are LNHNV and YYDKDF (reference sequence). V was clipped by 5 bases and J by 3 bases; unmatched bases: 6. The CDR3 has 15 amino acids. CDR3 sequence (DNA): TGTGCCACCAGCCGGGACAGGCTTTATGGAAACACCATATATTTT. Its translation is CATSRDRLYGNTIYF.

This clonotype has at least ten counts. The gene calls are TRBV5-1 and TRBJ2-7; D call uncertain. This CDR3 is 14 amino acids long. Germline CDR1 is SGHRS and CDR2 is YFSETQ. V dropped 0 bases and J dropped 0 bases, with 7 bases sitting between them. Written as DNA, the CDR3 is TGCGCCAGCAGCTTGGAACAGAGCTCCTACGAGCAGTACTTC. Translation gives CASSLEQSSYEQYF.

A note on this clonotype: A much larger clone differs by one base, so this may be a read error. The V and J genes are TRBV12-3 or TRBV12-4 and TRBJ2-2; tentatively, D is TRBD1 (8 bases). The CDR3 covers 16 residues. The CDR3 DNA follows: TGTGCCAGCAGTTTTGAGACAGGGGCCCTCGGCGGGGGGCTGTTTTTT. Its protein product is CASSFETGALGGGLFF.